This paragraph covers one TCR beta chain sequence. This record belongs to a study of blood T cells in healthy people across ages. A sample-barcoded 5' primer and a J-beta primer mix were used in a second PCR of roughly 7 to 11 cycles. TCRdb re-called the 5' RACE reads with MiXCR, one entry per CDR3 protein. The sample has some 1.7 million distinct CDR3 sequences, roughly 30% seen once; the top ten hold 6.5% to 8.5%. V was trimmed by 3 bases and J by 4 bases, leaving 9 bases between them. The CDR3 is made up of 14 amino acids. Germline CDR1 and CDR2: LGHDT and YNNKEL (reference sequence). The J gene is TRBJ1-4, the V gene TRBV3-1; D is uncertain. Sequencing was carried out using blood. The sequence was collected from a woman in her twenties or thirties in good health. The CDR3 DNA reads as TGTGCCAGCAGCCAGGGTTGGGGTAATGAAAAACTGTTTTTT. Translated, it gives CASSQGWGNEKLFF.